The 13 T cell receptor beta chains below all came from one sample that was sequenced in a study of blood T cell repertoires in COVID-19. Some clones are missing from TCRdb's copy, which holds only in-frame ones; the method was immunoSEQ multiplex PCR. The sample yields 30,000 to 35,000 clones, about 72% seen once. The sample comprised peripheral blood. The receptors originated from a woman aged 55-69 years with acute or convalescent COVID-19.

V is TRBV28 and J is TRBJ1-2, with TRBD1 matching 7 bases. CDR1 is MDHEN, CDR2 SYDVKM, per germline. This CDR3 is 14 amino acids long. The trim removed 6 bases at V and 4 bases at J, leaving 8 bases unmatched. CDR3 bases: TGTGCCAGCAGCCTCGAGACAGGGCCCTATGGCTACACCTTC. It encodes CASSLETGPYGYTF.

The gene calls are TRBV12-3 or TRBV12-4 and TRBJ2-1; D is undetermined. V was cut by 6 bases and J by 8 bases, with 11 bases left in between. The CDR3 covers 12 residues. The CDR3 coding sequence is TGTGCCAGCAGGATTAGCCTCGATGAGCAGTTCTTC. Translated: CASRISLDEQFF.

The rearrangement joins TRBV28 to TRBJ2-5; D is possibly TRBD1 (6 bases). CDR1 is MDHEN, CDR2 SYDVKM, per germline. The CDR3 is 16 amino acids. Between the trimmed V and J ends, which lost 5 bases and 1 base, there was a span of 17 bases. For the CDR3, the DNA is TGTGCCAGCAGTACTATATACAGGGTCGGCCAAGAGACCCAGTACTTC. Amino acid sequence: CASSTIYRVGQETQYF. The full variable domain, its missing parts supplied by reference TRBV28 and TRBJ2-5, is DVKVTQSSRYLVKRTGEKVFLECVQDMDHENMFWYRQDPGLGLRLIYFSYDVKMKEKGDIPEGYSVSREKKERFSLILESASTNQTSMYLCASSTIYRVGQETQYFGPGTRLLVL.

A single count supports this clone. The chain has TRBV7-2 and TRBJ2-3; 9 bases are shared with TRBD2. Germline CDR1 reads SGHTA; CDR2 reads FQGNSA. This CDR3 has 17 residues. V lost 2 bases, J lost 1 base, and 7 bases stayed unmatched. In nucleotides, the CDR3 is TGTGCCAGCAGCTTAAAGGGACTAGCTTTCCGCACAGATACGCAGTATTTT. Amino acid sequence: CASSLKGLAFRTDTQYF. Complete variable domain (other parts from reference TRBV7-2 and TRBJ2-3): GAGVSQSPSNKVTEKGKDVELRCDPISGHTALYWYRQSLGQGLEFLIYFQGNSAPDKSGLPSDRFSAERTGGSVSTLTIQRTQQEDSAVYLCASSLKGLAFRTDTQYFGPGTRLTVL.

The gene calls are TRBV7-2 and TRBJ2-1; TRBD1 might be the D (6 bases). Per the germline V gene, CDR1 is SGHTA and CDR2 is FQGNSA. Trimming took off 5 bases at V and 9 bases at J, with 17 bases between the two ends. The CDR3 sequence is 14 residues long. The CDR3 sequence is CASSLHPQGGEQFF. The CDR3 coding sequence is TGTGCCAGCAGCCTTCACCCACAGGGCGGTGAGCAGTTCTTC.

The CDR3 coding sequence is TGCGCCAGCAGCTTGGCCGACAGTAACTATGGCTACACCTTC. Translating it yields CASSLADSNYGYTF. This chain uses TRBV5-1 with TRBJ1-2; tentative D call: TRBD1 (5 bases). Germline V gene sequence: CDR1 SGHRS, CDR2 YFSETQ. Trimming removed 0 bases from V and 1 base from J, with 7 bases in between. The CDR3 sequence is 14 residues long. Drawing the rest from reference TRBV5-1 and TRBJ1-2, the complete variable domain is KAGVTQTPRYLIKTRGQQVTLSCSPISGHRSVSWYQQTPGQGLQFLFEYFSETQRNKGNFPGRFSGRQFSNSRSEMNVSTLELGDSALYLCASSLADSNYGYTFGSGTRLTVV.

CDR3 sequence: CASSQSTSGGFYEQYF. As DNA, the CDR3 is TGCGCCAGCAGCCAGAGTACTAGCGGGGGTTTTTACGAGCAGTACTTC. The chain uses TRBV4-1 and TRBJ2-7; 11 nucleotides match TRBD2. CDR1 is MGHRA and CDR2 is YSYEKL in the germline V gene. The V gene end was trimmed by 3 bases and the J gene end by 4 bases; junction bases not matched to a gene: 8. The CDR3 has 16 residues.

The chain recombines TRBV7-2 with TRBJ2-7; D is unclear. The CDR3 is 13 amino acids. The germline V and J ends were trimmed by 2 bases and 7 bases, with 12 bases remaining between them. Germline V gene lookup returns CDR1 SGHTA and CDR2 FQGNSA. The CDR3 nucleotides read TGTGCCAGCAGCTTAAGCTTCTCCGGGGAGCAGTACTTC. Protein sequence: CASSLSFSGEQYF.

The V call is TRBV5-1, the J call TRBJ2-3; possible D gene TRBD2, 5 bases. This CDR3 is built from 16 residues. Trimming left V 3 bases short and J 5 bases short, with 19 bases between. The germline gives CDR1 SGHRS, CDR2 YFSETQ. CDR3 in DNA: TGCGCCAGCAGCTCGGACCCGGGGATTGGGATAGATACGCAGTATTTT. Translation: CASSSDPGIGIDTQYF.

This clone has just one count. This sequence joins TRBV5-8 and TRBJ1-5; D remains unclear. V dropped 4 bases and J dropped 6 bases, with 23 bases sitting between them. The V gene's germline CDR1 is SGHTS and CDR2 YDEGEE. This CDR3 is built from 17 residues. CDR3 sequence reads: CASSPLSGSHDTQPQHF. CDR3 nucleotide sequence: TGTGCCAGCAGCCCCCTTTCCGGATCCCACGACACTCAGCCCCAGCATTTT.

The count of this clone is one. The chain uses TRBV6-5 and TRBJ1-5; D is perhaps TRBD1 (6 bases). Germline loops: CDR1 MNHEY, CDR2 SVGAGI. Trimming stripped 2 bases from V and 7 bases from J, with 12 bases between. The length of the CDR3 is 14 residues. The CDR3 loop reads CASSYGTIGQPQHF. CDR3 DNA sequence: TGTGCCAGCAGTTACGGGACAATCGGGCAGCCCCAGCATTTT.

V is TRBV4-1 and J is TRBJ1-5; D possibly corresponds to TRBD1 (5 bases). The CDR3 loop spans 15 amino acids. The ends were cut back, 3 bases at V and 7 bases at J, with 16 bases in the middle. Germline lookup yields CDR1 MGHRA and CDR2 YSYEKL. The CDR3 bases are TGCGCCAGCAGCCAGGGGACTGCGAATCTACAGCCCCAGCATTTT. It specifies CASSQGTANLQPQHF.

The CDR3 reads CAWSMAWEAQYF. The CDR3 DNA reads TGTGCCTGGAGTATGGCCTGGGAGGCCCAGTACTTC. The chain links TRBV30 to TRBJ2-5; D possibly corresponds to TRBD2 (6 bases). The V end was cut by 2 bases, the J end by 9 bases, with 13 bases between. CDR1 is GTSNPN, CDR2 SVGIG, per germline (reference sequence). The CDR3 contains 12 residues.